This TCR beta chain was sequenced in a study of cytomegalovirus exposure and HLA in healthy donors. Findings and caveats of the study: Donors were assumed by presence/absence analyses to have roughly uniform sequencing depth. Looking again later, the authors saw that most CMV-associated TCR beta chains seemed HLA-restricted. A later analysis revealed that TCR association rates differed between HLA loci, peaking at DRB1 and bottoming out at HLA-C.

Donors showed nominal health when sampled, although they likely had unrecorded immune exposures. Points on this clone: Its antigen is unidentified.

Amplification used 60 Vbeta primers and 13 Jbeta primers. Using immunoSEQ multiplex PCR, the repertoire was profiled, and TCRdb retains in-frame clones only, with some absent. In the table there are 60,000 or so clones, about 65% of which are singletons. The sequencing sample was made of PBMCs. This clonotype originated in a man aged 50-59 years in good health and CMV-seropositive.

The CDR3 DNA sequence: TGTGCCAGCAGTTTCAGTGATAACTATGGCTACACCTTC. Translating it yields CASSFSDNYGYTF. The J gene is TRBJ1-2, the V gene TRBV27; D not certain. The germline V gene encodes CDR1 MNHEY and CDR2 SMNVEV (reference sequence). V was cut by 3 bases and J by 1 base, with 6 bases left in between. This CDR3 is built from 13 residues.